Listed below are T cell receptor beta chains from one sample, sequenced in a study of T-cell memory formation after mild COVID-19. MiXCR, applied by TCRdb to the 5' RACE reads, yields one record per CDR3 protein. The sample lists 200,000 to 300,000 distinct CDR3 sequences; 16% were seen once. Material: PBMCs or a T cell subset sorted from them (not recorded which). These receptors all stem from a man aged 18 to 35 who had mild COVID-19 (a few samples of this study predate the infection). Cell type and time point are not known. CDR3s include the opening cysteine and the closing phenylalanine or tryptophan. Fields, in order: CDR3 protein, CDR3 DNA, J gene, clone size, V gene, D gene. A D gene is named only where the DNA matches it firmly. Size tells how often a clone was seen (once, few, many) or the class of an expanded clone, and some rows leave it out.

CDR3aa: CASSTSGGSDTQYF
CDR3nt: TGTGCCAGCAGTACTAGCGGGGGTTCAGATACGCAGTATTTT
j_gene: TRBJ2-3
abundance: NA
v_gene: TRBV7-9
d_gene: TRBD2

CDR3aa: CAWSVVRNEQFF
CDR3nt: TGTGCCTGGAGTGTTGTGCGGAATGAGCAGTTCTTC
j_gene: TRBJ2-1
abundance: NA
v_gene: TRBV30
d_gene: NA

CDR3aa: CASSDTDYNEQFF
CDR3nt: TGTGCCAGCAGTGATACAGACTACAATGAGCAGTTCTTC
j_gene: TRBJ2-1
abundance: NA
v_gene: TRBV2
d_gene: NA

CDR3aa: CAIPTSDRGQETQYF
CDR3nt: TGTGCCATCCCCACGTCCGACAGGGGGCAAGAGACCCAGTACTTC
j_gene: TRBJ2-5
abundance: NA
v_gene: TRBV15
d_gene: TRBD1

CDR3aa: CASSYSQGAQHF
CDR3nt: TGTGCCAGCAGTTACTCACAGGGCGCCCAGCATTTT
j_gene: TRBJ1-5
abundance: few
v_gene: TRBV6-6
d_gene: NA

CDR3aa: CAISATGGEQFF
CDR3nt: TGTGCCATCAGTGCAACAGGCGGGGAGCAGTTCTTC
j_gene: TRBJ2-1
abundance: NA
v_gene: TRBV10-3
d_gene: NA

CDR3aa: CASRQQRPLSEQYF
CDR3nt: TGTGCCAGCAGACAACAGAGACCCTTATCCGAGCAGTACTTC
j_gene: TRBJ2-7
abundance: NA
v_gene: TRBV6-2/TRBV6-3
d_gene: NA

CDR3aa: CASSPDPGQEETQYF
CDR3nt: TGTGCCAGCAGCCCGGATCCGGGACAAGAAGAGACCCAGTACTTC
j_gene: TRBJ2-5
abundance: NA
v_gene: TRBV7-9
d_gene: NA

CDR3aa: CSALPWGTEAFF
CDR3nt: TGCAGTGCATTACCATGGGGCACTGAAGCTTTCTTT
j_gene: TRBJ1-1
abundance: few
v_gene: TRBV20-1
d_gene: NA

CDR3aa: CASSYSATSQETQYF
CDR3nt: TGTGCCAGCAGTTACTCCGCGACAAGCCAAGAGACCCAGTACTTC
j_gene: TRBJ2-5
abundance: NA
v_gene: TRBV6-2/TRBV6-3
d_gene: NA

CDR3aa: CASSWTLNTEAFF
CDR3nt: TGCGCCAGCAGCTGGACACTTAACACTGAAGCTTTCTTT
j_gene: TRBJ1-1
abundance: NA
v_gene: TRBV5-1
d_gene: NA

CDR3aa: CASSPGWRNTEAFF
CDR3nt: TGTGCCAGCAGTCCAGGGTGGCGGAACACTGAAGCTTTCTTT
j_gene: TRBJ1-1
abundance: NA
v_gene: TRBV12-3/TRBV12-4
d_gene: NA

CDR3aa: CASSQDYGRDPLEQFF
CDR3nt: TGCGCCAGCAGCCAAGATTATGGCAGGGACCCACTTGAGCAGTTCTTC
j_gene: TRBJ2-1
abundance: few
v_gene: TRBV4-1
d_gene: NA